The 2 T cell receptor beta chains presented below share a single source sample, sequenced in a study of cytomegalovirus exposure and HLA in healthy donors. The PCR ran on 60 Vbeta and 13 Jbeta primers. Repertoires were generated with immunoSEQ multiplex PCR, while TCRdb's copy carries only in-frame clones and drops some. This sample has 250,000 to 350,000 clones, with roughly 85% found just once. Sequencing used PBMCs. The receptors originated from a man in his forties in good health and CMV-seropositive.

The chain joins TRBV6-5 to TRBJ1-1; TRBD1 is a possible D gene (5 bases). The CDR3 runs 13 residues. Per the germline V gene, CDR1 is MNHEY and CDR2 is SVGAGI. Trimming stripped 6 bases from V and 1 base from J, with 9 bases between. Here the CDR3 reads CASSPGGNTEAFF. DNA for the CDR3: TGTGCCAGCAGCCCCGGGGGGAACACTGAAGCTTTCTTT.

V usage is TRBV21-1 and J usage is TRBJ1-4; TRBD1 is the table's D call and was not checked against the DNA. TRBV21-1 has pseudogene status. This CDR3 is 15 amino acids long. This CDR3 reads CASSNSGTGGEELFF. CDR3 sequence (DNA): TGTGCCAGCAGCAATTCCGGGACAGGGGGTGAGGAACTGTTTTTT.